The 11 T cell receptor beta chains given below trace back to one sample, sequenced in a study of pediatric ulcerative colitis. Profiling relied on immunoSEQ multiplex PCR, and the TCRdb table lists in-frame clones only, not all of them. The repertoire holds 30,000 to 45,000 clones, with 70% to 90% as singletons. Input material: blood. The receptor source for this set is a girl aged 5-17 years with moderate ulcerative colitis.

The table lists this clone with a few counts. The V call is TRBV2, the J call TRBJ1-3, with a possible D match to TRBD1 (6 bases). V was cut by 5 bases and J by 2 bases, with 16 bases left in between. This CDR3 is 16 amino acids long. Germline V gives CDR1 SNHLY, CDR2 FYNNEI. CDR3 sequence reads: CASSPGPGGPGNTIYF. The CDR3 nucleotides are TGTGCCAGCAGTCCGGGACCCGGGGGGCCTGGAAACACCATATATTTT.

The chain combines TRBV30 with TRBJ1-1; no clear D gene. This CDR3 spans 15 amino acids. The germline V gene has CDR1 GTSNPN and CDR2 SVGIG (reference sequence). V was trimmed by 3 bases and J by 0 bases, leaving 14 bases between them. The CDR3 sequence is CAWSRTQIMNTEAFF. The CDR3 nucleotides read TGTGCCTGGAGCAGAACCCAAATTATGAACACTGAAGCTTTCTTT.

The chain recombines TRBV9 with TRBJ2-7; 7 positions match TRBD1. The V segment lost 3 bases and the J segment 9 bases; nucleotides outside the gene matches: 9. Germline V CDR1 and CDR2: SGDLS, YYNGEE. This CDR3 is 13 amino acids long. The CDR3 sequence is CASSGQGFTGQYF. CDR3 coding DNA: TGTGCCAGCAGCGGACAGGGATTCACAGGGCAGTACTTC.

This clone was counted a single time. CDR3 residues: CASTIGQGDTFSYEQYF. DNA of the CDR3: TGTGCCAGCACCATAGGACAGGGCGATACTTTTTCCTACGAGCAGTACTTC. V gene TRBV18 combines with J gene TRBJ2-7; 8 nucleotides align to TRBD1. This CDR3 has 17 residues. Germline V gene lookup returns CDR1 KGHSH and CDR2 LQKENI. V shed 8 bases, J shed 1 base, and the junction held 16 bases outside the gene matches.

This clone was observed once. The chain combines TRBV18 with TRBJ1-2, with no clear D. The CDR3 totals 14 residues. Germline V gene sequence: CDR1 KGHSH, CDR2 LQKENI. V was shortened by 3 bases and J by 1 base, with 9 bases between the two germline ends. The CDR3 DNA reads TGTGCCAGCTCACCGGGTGGCGGTAACTATGGCTACACCTTC. As protein: CASSPGGGNYGYTF.

V and J are TRBV28 and TRBJ2-7, with D possibly TRBD1 on 5 matching bases. CDR3 length: 13 amino acids. The germline CDR1 and CDR2 sequences are MDHEN and SYDVKM. The V and J ends lost 7 bases and 2 bases respectively, with 12 bases between them. CDR3 sequence: CASIGWGPYEQYF. The CDR3 DNA reads as TGTGCCAGCATCGGGTGGGGCCCCTACGAGCAGTACTTC.

This chain connects TRBV18 to TRBJ2-6; D not certain. The CDR3 extends over 17 amino acids. The V gene lost 2 bases and the J gene lost 0 bases, with 11 bases spanning the gap. CDR1 and CDR2 from the germline V gene are KGHSH and LQKENI. CDR3 DNA sequence: TGTGCCAGCTCACCAGTGCCCCAGACCTCTGGGGCCAACGTCCTGACTTTC. This codes for CASSPVPQTSGANVLTF.

The gene calls are TRBV6-5 and TRBJ2-7; D is undetermined. This CDR3 is 13 amino acids long. Germline V gene sequence: CDR1 MNHEY, CDR2 SVGAGI. With 0 bases removed from V and 6 bases from J, the gap between germline ends came to 9 bases. CDR3 sequence (DNA): TGTGCCAGCAGTTACTCGGGCCCCCGCGAGCAGTACTTC. Amino acid sequence: CASSYSGPREQYF.

This chain uses TRBV4-3 with TRBJ1-6; the D is unclear. Germline V gene data show CDR1 as LGHNA and CDR2 as YSLEER. The V and J ends lost 1 base and 5 bases respectively, with 12 bases between them. The CDR3 runs 16 residues. The DNA for the CDR3 is TGCGCCAGCAGCCAAGTATTTTTCCTCGATAATTCACCCCTCCACTTT. This translates into CASSQVFFLDNSPLHF.

The chain is built from TRBV6-5 and TRBJ2-7, with 10 nucleotides matching TRBD2. Germline V lookup: CDR1 MNHEY, CDR2 SVGAGI. The CDR3 spans 14 residues. The ends lost 8 bases at V and 3 bases at J; junction bases unmatched: 7. The CDR3 loop reads CASGKLAGIYEQYF. CDR3 DNA: TGTGCCAGCGGAAAACTAGCGGGGATCTACGAGCAGTACTTC.

V usage is TRBV6-6 and J usage is TRBJ1-1; D is perhaps TRBD1 (6 bases). V shed 2 bases and J shed 0 bases, with 7 bases lying between them. The CDR3 runs 14 residues. The V gene's germline CDR1 is MNHNY and CDR2 SVGAGI (reference sequence). The CDR3 bases are TGTGCCAGCAGTTACAGGGACATGAACACTGAAGCTTTCTTT. It translates to CASSYRDMNTEAFF.